Here is one T cell receptor beta chain with its context. This clonotype has only a few counts. No cognate antigen has been identified for it. No much larger clone is present one base from it, and per-base qualities are unavailable. The study was a case-control design nested within a healthcare worker cohort in London, UK, with weekly nasopharyngeal swab PCR tests and blood sampling. Between 23 and 31 March 2020, the week of the UK lockdown, healthcare workers were enrolled and then followed up weekly for as long as 16 weeks. Preparation of the library involved 5' RACE. Sequencing relied on a NextSeq 500. Unique molecular identifiers were attached to individual cDNA molecules in the TCR library protocol so that sequencing error and PCR bias could be corrected. TCR alpha and beta chains were both sequenced, and the abundances of alpha and beta sequences in each sample were closely correlated with each other. Under the source paper's analysis protocol: Decombinator V4 was used to perform V gene, J gene and CDR3 annotation of TCR sequences. TCRs were defined as expanded if a significant change between any two time points was detected under a Poisson model with p below 0.0001. TCR abundances were normalised to the total number of TCRs sequenced in each sample and reported as counts per million. MAIT TCRs were defined by TRAV1-2 paired with TRAJ12, TRAJ20 or TRAJ33, and iNKT TCRs by TRAV10 paired with TRAJ18. VDJdb, accessed 1 November 2021, was searched for CMV, EBV and SARS-CoV-2 annotated TCRs, excluding TCRs annotated for multiple antigens. TCRdb reran the public reads through fastp at Q25 and MiXCR, keeping productive beta chains. A single entry per CDR3 protein holds the most common genes and DNA from its merged rows. TCRdb assigned the V and J calls; the authors' analysis was not used. The sample records about 90,000 distinct CDR3 sequences, around an eighth of which are singletons. The ten largest account for roughly 7% of the sample.

These data come from a study of early T cells in non-severe SARS-CoV-2 infection (dated by TCRdb to about 2021). Notes on the research overall: TCR sequencing used bulk RNA from unsorted whole blood, so alpha and beta chains could not be paired.

The investigation overall reported the following: Matching against VDJdb was skewed toward anti-spike CD8 responses, likely underestimated virus-specific expansions, and missed private and CD4 specificities.

CDR1 and CDR2 are drawn from the germline V gene: MDHEN, SYDVKM. Trimmed from V: 5 bases; trimmed from J: 1 base; junction bases lacking a gene match: 6. From cysteine to phenylalanine, the CDR3 is 15 amino acids long. Just CDR3 DNA is preserved here, 45 bases in frame from base 1. The clonotype was recovered from an adult who was a healthcare worker with PCR-confirmed SARS-CoV-2 infection or an uninfected control (not recorded which). The V gene is TRBV28 and the J gene is TRBJ2-7, and 9 junctional nucleotides match TRBD2. The sample was whole blood. The DNA reads as follows: TGTGCCAGCAGTGCTCATAGCGGGGGTTCCTACGAGCAGTACTTC. Its translation reads: CASSAHSGGSYEQYF.